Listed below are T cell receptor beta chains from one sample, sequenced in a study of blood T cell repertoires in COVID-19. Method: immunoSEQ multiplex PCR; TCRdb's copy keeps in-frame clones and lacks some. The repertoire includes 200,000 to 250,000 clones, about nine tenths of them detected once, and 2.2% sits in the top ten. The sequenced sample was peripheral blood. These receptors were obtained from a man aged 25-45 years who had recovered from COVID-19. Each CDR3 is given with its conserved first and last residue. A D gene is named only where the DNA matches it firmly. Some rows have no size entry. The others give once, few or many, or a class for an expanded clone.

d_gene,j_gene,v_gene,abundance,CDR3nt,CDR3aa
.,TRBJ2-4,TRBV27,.,TGTGCCAGCGGGCTTTCGAACATTCAGTACTTC,CASGLSNIQYF
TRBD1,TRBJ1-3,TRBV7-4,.,TGTGCCAGCAGCTGGGACAGGGGGATCTCTGGAAACACCATATATTTT,CASSWDRGISGNTIYF
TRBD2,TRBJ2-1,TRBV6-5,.,TGTGCCAGCAGTTATTACGGGGGGGCATTAGAGCAGTTCTTC,CASSYYGGALEQFF
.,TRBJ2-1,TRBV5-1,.,TGCGCCAGCAGCCCGCCGACTGGAGGATACAATGAGCAGTTCTTC,CASSPPTGGYNEQFF
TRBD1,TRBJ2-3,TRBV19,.,TGTGCCAGTAGTGTACAGGGGAGCACAGATACGCAGTATTTT,CASSVQGSTDTQYF
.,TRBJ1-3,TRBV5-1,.,TGCGCCAGCAGCTTGGAGCCAGGCCGTGGAAACACCATATATTTT,CASSLEPGRGNTIYF
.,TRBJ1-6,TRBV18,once,TGTGCCAGCTCACCACAGGGGGTAGATTCACCCCTCCACTTT,CASSPQGVDSPLHF
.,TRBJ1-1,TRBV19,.,TGTGCCAGTAGTATAGACGGGGGAACTGAAGCTTTCTTT,CASSIDGGTEAFF
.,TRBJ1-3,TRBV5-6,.,TGTGCCAGCAGCTGGTTGAGCATCACCTCTGGAAACACCATATATTTT,CASSWLSITSGNTIYF
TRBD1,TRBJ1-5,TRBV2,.,TGTGCCAGCAGTGAGGGACAGGGGGCGGATCAGCCCCAGCATTTT,CASSEGQGADQPQHF
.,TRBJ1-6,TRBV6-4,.,TGTGCCACCAACCCCGGGGGAGGAGGTAATTCACCCCTCCACTTT,CATNPGGGGNSPLHF
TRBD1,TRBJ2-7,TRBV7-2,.,TGTGCCAGCAGCTTGTGGACAGGGGACGTGCAGTACTTC,CASSLWTGDVQYF
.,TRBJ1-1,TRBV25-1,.,TGTGCCAGCAGCCCTTATCGGGGGGAGAACACTGAAGCTTTCTTT,CASSPYRGENTEAFF
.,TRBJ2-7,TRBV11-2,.,TGTGCCAGCAGCTTAGTCCGTTCTGCAGGCTCCTACGAGCAGTACTTC,CASSLVRSAGSYEQYF
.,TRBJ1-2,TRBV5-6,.,TGTGCCAGCAGCTTGGGGGAGTTGGCTAACTATGGCTACACCTTC,CASSLGELANYGYTF
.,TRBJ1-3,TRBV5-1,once,TGCGCCAGCAGCTCATCGCCCAGGGGCTCTGGAAACACCATATATTTT,CASSSSPRGSGNTIYF
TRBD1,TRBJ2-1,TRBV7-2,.,TGTGCCAGCAGCGCCCGAACAGGGGACTACAATGAGCAGTTCTTC,CASSARTGDYNEQFF
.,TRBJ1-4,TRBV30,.,TGTGCCTTTACCGGGATATCAACTAATGAAAAACTGTTTTTT,CAFTGISTNEKLFF
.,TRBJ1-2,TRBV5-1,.,TGCGCCAGCAGCTCCGTCGGAGGCGCAGAATATGGCTACACCTTC,CASSSVGGAEYGYTF
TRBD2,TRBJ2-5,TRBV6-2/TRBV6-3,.,TGTGCCAGCAGTGTGGGATCCACGACTAGCGGGGTGGGAGAGACCCAGTACTTC,CASSVGSTTSGVGETQYF
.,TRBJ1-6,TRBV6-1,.,TGTGCCAGCCGAAACTGGGGAGGGAGCAATTCACCCCTCCACTTT,CASRNWGGSNSPLHF
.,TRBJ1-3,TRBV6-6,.,TGTGCCAGTACCTCGACAAATAGTGGAAACACCATATATTTT,CASTSTNSGNTIYF
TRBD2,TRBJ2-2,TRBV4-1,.,TGCGCCAGCAGCCAAGGGCGGGGGGGGTCGGCCGGGGAGCTGTTTTTT,CASSQGRGGSAGELFF
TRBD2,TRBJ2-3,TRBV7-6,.,TGTGCCAGCAGCGATCGCCCTGTTTCAAACTGGAGGGGCGGGAGTACGCAGTATTTT,CASSDRPVSNWRGGSTQYF
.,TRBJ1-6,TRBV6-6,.,TGTGCCAGCACCCGGGAAAGGTTGGATTCACCCCTCCACTTT,CASTRERLDSPLHF
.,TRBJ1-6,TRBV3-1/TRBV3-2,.,TGTGCCAGCAGCCGACAGTTATATAATTCACCCCTCCACTTT,CASSRQLYNSPLHF
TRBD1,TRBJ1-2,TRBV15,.,TGTGCCACCAGCCCACGTAGGGACAGTACGGGAGGCTACACCTTC,CATSPRRDSTGGYTF
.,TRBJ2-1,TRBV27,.,TGTGCCAGCAGTTTACGTGGGAGTAGCTCCTACAATGAGCAGTTCTTC,CASSLRGSSSYNEQFF
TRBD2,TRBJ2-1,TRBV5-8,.,TGTGCCAGCAGCTCTTTGACTAGCGGGGGCTCCTACAATGAGCAGTTCTTC,CASSSLTSGGSYNEQFF
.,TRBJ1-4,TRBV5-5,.,TGTGCCAGCAGCTTGTACCGGGAAAAACTGTTTTTT,CASSLYREKLFF
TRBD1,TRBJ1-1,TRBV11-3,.,TGTGCCAACCCCTCGGGGGCCGACAGGGTTAGTTTCTTT,CANPSGADRVSFF
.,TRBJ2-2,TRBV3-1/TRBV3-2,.,TGTGCCTCGGACTCCGAAGCAAACACCGGGGAGCTGTTTTTT,CASDSEANTGELFF
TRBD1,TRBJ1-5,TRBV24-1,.,TGTGCCACCGCTAGGACAGGGAACAATCAGCCCCAGCATTTT,CATARTGNNQPQHF
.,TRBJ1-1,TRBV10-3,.,TGTGCCATCAGTGAGGTGGGAGAGGCTGAAGCTTTCTTT,CAISEVGEAEAFF
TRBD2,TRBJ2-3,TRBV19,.,TGTGCCAGTAGTTTTAGCGGGGGGGAATATACGCAGTATTTT,CASSFSGGEYTQYF
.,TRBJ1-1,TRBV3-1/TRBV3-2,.,TGTGCCAGCGGAACGGAGCACACTGAAGCTTTCTTT,CASGTEHTEAFF
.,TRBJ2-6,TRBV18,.,TGTGCCAGCTCACCGCTAGACTCTGGGGCCAACGTCCTGACTTTC,CASSPLDSGANVLTF
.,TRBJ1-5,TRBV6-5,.,TGTGCCAGCAGCCCCGCCTTCACAGTGTTTCAGCCCCAGCATTTT,CASSPAFTVFQPQHF
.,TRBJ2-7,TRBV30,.,TGTGCCTGGTCCCTGGACAGTTCCTACGAGCAGTACTTC,CAWSLDSSYEQYF
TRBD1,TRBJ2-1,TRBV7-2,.,TGTGCCAGCAGCTCCTTCAGGGGGAGCTCCTACAATGAGCAGTTCTTC,CASSSFRGSSYNEQFF
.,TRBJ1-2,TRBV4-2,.,TGTGCCAGCAGCCAAGAAGACAGGGGCTACACCTTC,CASSQEDRGYTF
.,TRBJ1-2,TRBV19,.,TGTGCCAGTAGTATAAACAGGGCATATGGCTACACCTTC,CASSINRAYGYTF
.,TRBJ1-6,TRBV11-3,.,TGTGCCAGCAGCCCCGGGGATTCACCCCTCCACTTT,CASSPGDSPLHF
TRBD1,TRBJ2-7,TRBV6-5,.,TGTGCCAGCAGTTACTCCTGGGACAGGGGTGAGCAGTACTTC,CASSYSWDRGEQYF
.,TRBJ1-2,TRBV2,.,TGTGCCAGCAGTGAATCCCAGGTCAACCAGGGCTACACCTTC,CASSESQVNQGYTF
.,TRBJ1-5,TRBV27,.,TGTGCCAGCAGCCCAGGGGCCACCCTCAATCAGCCCCAGCATTTT,CASSPGATLNQPQHF
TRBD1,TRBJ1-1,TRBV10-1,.,TGCGCCAGCAGGGGACAGGGGAGCACTGAAGCTTTCTTT,CASRGQGSTEAFF
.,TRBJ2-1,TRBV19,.,TGTGCCAGTAGGCTAATCGGGGACAATGAGCAGTTCTTC,CASRLIGDNEQFF
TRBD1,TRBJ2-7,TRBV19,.,TGTGCCAGTACCAACGGGGCAGGGGGCGAGCAGTACTTC,CASTNGAGGEQYF
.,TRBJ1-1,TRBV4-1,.,TGCGCCAGCAGCCTCGAGTCGACTCCGATTATGAACACTGAAGCTTTCTTT,CASSLESTPIMNTEAFF
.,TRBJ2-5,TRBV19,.,TGTGCCAGTACATATGATCCGGAGACACCCACGGGGGCCCAGTACTTC,CASTYDPETPTGAQYF
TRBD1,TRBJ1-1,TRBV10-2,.,TGCGCCAGCATTCTGAGGACAGGGGGCTACACTGAAGCTTTCTTT,CASILRTGGYTEAFF